Below, one T cell receptor beta chain is given with its context. Its antigen is unidentified. Data came from immunoSEQ multiplex PCR; TCRdb stores just in-frame clones and leaves some out. The sample lists over 20,000 clones, 88% occurring once. This record belongs to a study of T cells in localized non-small cell lung cancer. Study results and limitations: Highest T cell clonality was seen in uninvolved adjacent lung, surpassing that measured in tumor.

Germline V gene sequence: CDR1 DFQATT, CDR2 SNEGSKA (reference sequence). Between the trimmed V and J ends, which lost 5 bases and 2 bases, there was a span of 6 bases. The CDR3 loop spans 11 amino acids. The source material was peripheral blood mononuclear cells, sampled before any cancer treatment. This TCR was sampled from a male donor aged 60 or older with stage II lung adenocarcinoma. This chain uses TRBV20-1 with TRBJ2-5; maybe TRBD2 (5 bases). In DNA form, the CDR3 reads TGCAGTGCTCGGACTCAAGAGACCCAGTACTTC. As protein: CSARTQETQYF.